This T cell receptor beta chain was observed in a study of technical replicates of blood from several donors. Only in-frame clones appear in the TCRdb table, and some are missing; sequencing was by immunoSEQ multiplex PCR. The data hold some 62,000 clones, with around 87% observed a single time. Deletions cut 2 bases from V and 7 bases from J, with 8 bases between. The CDR3 loop spans 12 amino acids. CDR1 KGHSH and CDR2 LQKENI come from the germline V gene. V gene TRBV18 combines with J gene TRBJ1-1; D gene uncertain. This receptor was identified in a human donor in good health. Some clones in this sample may be carry-over from other donors' samples. Sequencing was carried out using PBMCs. CDR3 nucleotide sequence: TGTGCCAGCTCACCAAGCGCGAATGAAGCTTTCTTT. It encodes CASSPSANEAFF. The whole variable domain, filled in from reference TRBV18 and TRBJ1-1, reads NAGVMQNPRHLVRRRGQEARLRCSPMKGHSHVYWYRQLPEEGLKFMVYLQKENIIDESGMPKERFSAEFPKEGPSILRIQQVVRGDSAAYFCASSPSANEAFFGQGTRLTVV.